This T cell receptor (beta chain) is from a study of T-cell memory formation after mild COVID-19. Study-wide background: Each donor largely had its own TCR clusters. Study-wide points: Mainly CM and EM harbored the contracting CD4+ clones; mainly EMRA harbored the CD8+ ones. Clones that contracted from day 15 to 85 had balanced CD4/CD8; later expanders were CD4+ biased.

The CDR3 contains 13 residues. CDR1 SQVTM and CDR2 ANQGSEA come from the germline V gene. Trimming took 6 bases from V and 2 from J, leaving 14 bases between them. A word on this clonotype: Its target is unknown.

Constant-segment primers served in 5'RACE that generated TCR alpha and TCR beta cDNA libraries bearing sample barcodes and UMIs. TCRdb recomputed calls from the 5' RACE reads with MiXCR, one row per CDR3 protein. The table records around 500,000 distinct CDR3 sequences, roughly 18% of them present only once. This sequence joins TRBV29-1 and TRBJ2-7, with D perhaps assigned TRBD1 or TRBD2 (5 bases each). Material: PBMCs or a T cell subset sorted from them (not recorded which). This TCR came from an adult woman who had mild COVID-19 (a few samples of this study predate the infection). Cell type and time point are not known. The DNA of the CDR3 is TGCAGCGTGAGCAGGGACCGCCCCTACGAGCAGTACTTC. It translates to CSVSRDRPYEQYF.